This T cell receptor (beta chain) appears in the sequencing data of a study of neurological immune-mediated disorders. Notes on this clonotype: The antigen is not known.

cDNA was made by 5'RACE with 10-nucleotide random UMIs. TCRdb re-derived calls from the 5' RACE reads in MiXCR, one entry per CDR3 protein. In the table there are 43,000 or so distinct CDR3 sequences, about 13% of which are singletons. Time point denoted: longitudinal time-point 3. Study-wide results and limits: The most TCR clonal expansion was seen in HTLV-1-associated myelopathy, and the least was seen in multiple sclerosis, which fell below healthy controls.

This receptor was taken from a man younger than 45 in good health. The sequenced sample consisted of PBMCs.

CDR3 nucleotide sequence: TGCAGCGTTATGACTAACCCGAGGTACAATGAGCAGTTCTTC. Translating gives CSVMTNPRYNEQFF. The V call is TRBV29-1, the J call TRBJ2-1; D may be TRBD2 (5 bases). Trimming pared 5 bases from V and 4 bases from J, leaving 15 bases between. Germline V gene sequence: CDR1 SQVTM, CDR2 ANQGSEA. The CDR3 is 14 amino acids.